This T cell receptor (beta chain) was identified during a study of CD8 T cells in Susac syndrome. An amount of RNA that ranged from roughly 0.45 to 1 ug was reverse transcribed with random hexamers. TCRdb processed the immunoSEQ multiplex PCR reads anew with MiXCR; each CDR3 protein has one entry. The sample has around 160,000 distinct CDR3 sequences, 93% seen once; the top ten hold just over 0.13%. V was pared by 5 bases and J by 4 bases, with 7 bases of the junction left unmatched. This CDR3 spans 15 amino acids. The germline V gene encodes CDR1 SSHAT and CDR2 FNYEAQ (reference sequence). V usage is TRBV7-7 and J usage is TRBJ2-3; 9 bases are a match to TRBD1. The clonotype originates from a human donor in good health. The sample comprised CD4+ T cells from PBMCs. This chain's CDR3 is CASSPGTGSADTQYF. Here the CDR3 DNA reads TGTGCCAGCAGCCCCGGGACAGGGTCGGCAGATACGCAGTATTTT.